The 21 T cell receptor beta chains below all came from one sample that was sequenced in a study of T-cell memory formation after mild COVID-19. TCRdb ran MiXCR on the 5' RACE reads and lists one entry per CDR3 protein. The table shows fewer than 350,000 distinct CDR3 sequences, with 14% occurring only once. Sequenced sample: PBMCs or a T cell subset sorted from them (not recorded which). The receptor source for this set is a man aged 18 to 30 who had mild COVID-19 (a few samples of this study predate the infection). Cell type and time point are not known.

The chain uses TRBV9 and TRBJ2-3; TRBD2 aligns across 10 bases. The CDR3 is 16 residues long. With V trimmed by 1 base and J by 4 bases, 6 bases remained unmatched. Germline lookup yields CDR1 SGDLS and CDR2 YYNGEE. The CDR3 region has the DNA TGTGCCAGCAGCGTATCTGGAGCGGGGGGGCCAGATACGCAGTATTTT. Its protein product is CASSVSGAGGPDTQYF.

The rearrangement joins TRBV24-1 to TRBJ1-5; D uncertain. The CDR3 has 13 amino acids. The V gene's germline CDR1 is KGHDR and CDR2 SFDVKD. The V gene lost 3 bases and the J gene lost 9 bases, with 11 bases spanning the gap. CDR3: CATSDRRFGPQHF. The CDR3, as DNA: TGTGCCACCAGTGATCGCCGGTTCGGGCCCCAGCATTTT.

This clonotype turned up a few times. J is TRBJ1-1 and V is TRBV29-1; D not certain. Trimming removed 4 bases at V and 4 bases at J, with 10 bases between. The CDR3 is made up of 12 amino acids. The germline CDR1 and CDR2 sequences are SQVTM and ANQGSEA. The CDR3 region has the DNA TGCAGCGTTGGTGAGGGTTTCACTGAAGCTTTCTTT. This codes for CSVGEGFTEAFF.

The chain recombines TRBV7-2 with TRBJ2-3; D possibly corresponds to TRBD2 (5 bases). The CDR3 loop spans 14 amino acids. V lost 6 bases and J lost 0, with 10 bases in between. Germline V gives CDR1 SGHTA, CDR2 FQGNSA. The CDR3: CASSDYASTDTQYF. In nucleotides, the CDR3 is TGTGCCAGCAGTGACTACGCTAGCACAGATACGCAGTATTTT.

This clonotype was counted only a few times. The chain is built from TRBV5-1 and TRBJ2-5; 7 positions match TRBD1. This CDR3 comprises 13 residues. The V gene end was trimmed by 5 bases and the J gene end by 2 bases; junction bases not matched to a gene: 3. Germline V gene lookup returns CDR1 SGHRS and CDR2 YFSETQ. The CDR3, as DNA: TGCGCCAGCAGGTGGGACAGTCAAGAGACCCAGTACTTC. It translates to CASRWDSQETQYF.

This clonotype was observed a few times. The chain uses TRBV5-1 and TRBJ2-6; perhaps TRBD1 as D (5 bases). The V gene's germline CDR1 is SGHRS and CDR2 YFSETQ. V was pared by 4 bases and J by 0 bases, with 14 bases between. CDR3 length: 17 residues. The CDR3, as DNA: TGCGCCAGCAGCCTCTGGGGCGAGGCCTCTGGGGCCAACGTCCTGACTTTC. Translated: CASSLWGEASGANVLTF.

The V call is TRBV19, the J call TRBJ1-1; the D gene is possibly TRBD1 (5 bases). The CDR3 consists of 13 residues. V lost 4 bases and J lost 5, with 11 bases in between. Germline V CDR1 and CDR2: LNHDA, SQIVND (reference sequence). CDR3 DNA: TGTGCCAGTAGTACCTTGGGGGAAACTGAAGCTTTCTTT. It is translated as CASSTLGETEAFF.

This rearrangement joins TRBV6-5 to TRBJ2-7; no clear D. The ends were cut back, 5 bases at V and 3 bases at J, with 14 bases in the middle. This CDR3 has 14 residues. The germline V gene encodes CDR1 MNHEY and CDR2 SVGAGI. The CDR3 spells CASSRAPYGYEQYV. As DNA, the CDR3 is TGTGCCAGCAGTCGCGCCCCCTATGGCTACGAGCAGTACGTC.

This clonotype has more than one count but fewer than ten. The rearrangement uses TRBV20-1 and TRBJ2-1; D might be TRBD2 (5 bases). The CDR3 runs to 15 residues. The germline V and J ends were trimmed by 0 bases and 7 bases, with 16 bases remaining between them. Per the germline V gene, CDR1 is DFQATT and CDR2 is SNEGSKA (reference sequence). The chain's CDR3 is CSARDASRVENEQFF. The CDR3 region has the DNA TGCAGTGCTAGAGATGCTAGCCGGGTAGAGAATGAGCAGTTCTTC.

The chain has TRBV24-1 and TRBJ2-3; D unresolved. The CDR3 covers 13 residues. CDR1 is KGHDR and CDR2 is SFDVKD in the germline V gene. Trimming removed 4 bases at V and 4 bases at J, with 8 bases between. CDR3 sequence reads: CATSEQAPDTQYF. The CDR3 region has the DNA TGTGCCACCAGTGAGCAGGCCCCAGATACGCAGTATTTT.

There are a few counts of this clonotype. The genes are TRBV12-3 or TRBV12-4 and TRBJ1-2, with a tentative D call TRBD1 (5 bases). The V end lost 2 bases, the J end lost 6 bases, and 13 bases lay between the germline ends. The CDR3 consists of 14 residues. CDR3 residues: CASSLSLVGDGYTF. CDR3 DNA sequence: TGTGCCAGCAGTTTAAGCCTAGTAGGGGATGGCTACACCTTC.

The chain employs TRBV7-3 and TRBJ1-4; D unresolved. This CDR3 comprises 17 residues. The germline V gene has CDR1 SGHTA and CDR2 FQGTGA. Trimming took off 5 bases at V and 5 bases at J, with 21 bases between the two ends. The CDR3 spells CASSADTGQRPNEKLFF. The CDR3 DNA reads TGTGCCAGCAGCGCCGACACCGGCCAGCGGCCCAATGAAAAACTGTTTTTT. The full variable domain, completed using reference TRBV7-3 and TRBJ1-4, is GAGVSQTPSNKVTEKGKYVELRCDPISGHTALYWYRQSLGQGPEFLIYFQGTGAADDSGLPNDRFFAVRPEGSVSTLKIQRTERGDSAVYLCASSADTGQRPNEKLFFGSGTQLSVL.

V and J are TRBV20-1 and TRBJ1-6; 7 bases match TRBD1. The CDR3 extends over 15 amino acids. With V trimmed by 2 bases and J by 7 bases, 8 bases remained unmatched. In germline, CDR1 is DFQATT, CDR2 SNEGSKA (reference sequence). In DNA form, the CDR3 reads TGCAGTGCTAGAAACCGACAGGGCGCGAATTCACCCCTCCACTTT. Translation: CSARNRQGANSPLHF.

The chain has TRBV14 and TRBJ2-7, with 8 bases lining up with TRBD1. CDR1 is SGHDN and CDR2 is FVKESK in the germline V gene. This CDR3 region has 15 residues. After removal of 2 bases from V and 6 bases from J, the junction contained 9 bases not matched to a gene. This CDR3 reads CASSQFWQGATEQYF. For the CDR3, the DNA is TGTGCCAGCAGCCAATTTTGGCAGGGGGCGACCGAGCAGTACTTC.

This clonotype was counted a few times. This sequence joins TRBV5-1 and TRBJ2-2, with 9 bases fitting TRBD1. The CDR3 consists of 16 residues. Germline loops: CDR1 SGHRS, CDR2 YFSETQ. V shed 0 bases, J shed 3 bases, and the junction held 3 bases outside the gene matches. CDR3 sequence reads: CASSLDGTGYTGELFF. Here the CDR3 DNA reads TGCGCCAGCAGCTTGGATGGGACAGGGTACACCGGGGAGCTGTTTTTT.

The chain recombines TRBV7-9 with TRBJ2-1, with TRBD2 identical over 10 bases. V was pared by 2 bases and J by 0 bases, with 4 bases of the junction left unmatched. This CDR3 region has 17 residues. The germline gives CDR1 SEHNR, CDR2 FQNEAQ (reference sequence). Here the CDR3 reads CASSLPASGGSYNEQFF. As DNA, the CDR3 is TGTGCCAGCAGCTTACCGGCTAGCGGGGGCTCCTACAATGAGCAGTTCTTC.

The chain couples TRBV18 to TRBJ1-2; D is undetermined. Germline V gives CDR1 KGHSH, CDR2 LQKENI. CDR3 length equals 14 residues. V was cut by 6 bases and J by 4 bases, with 15 bases left in between. CDR3 loop: CASSLGSQVYGYTF. The CDR3, as DNA: TGTGCCAGCTCCTTAGGGAGCCAGGTCTATGGCTACACCTTC.

The gene calls are TRBV20-1 and TRBJ2-3; possibly TRBD2 for D (5 bases). This CDR3 has 14 amino acids. CDR1 DFQATT and CDR2 SNEGSKA come from the germline V gene (reference sequence). Trimming left V 6 bases short and J 0 bases short, with 13 bases between. The DNA for the CDR3 is TGCAGTGCCAGACCGGGGTCTAGCACAGATACGCAGTATTTT. It encodes CSARPGSSTDTQYF.

This clonotype showed up many times. The chain couples TRBV7-3 to TRBJ2-3; D unclear. This CDR3 is 14 amino acids long. Germline V gene data show CDR1 as SGHTA and CDR2 as FQGTGA. Trimming shortened V by 5 bases and J by 4 bases, and 13 bases separated the two germline ends. This CDR3 reads CASSPRLGSDTQYF. The CDR3 DNA reads TGTGCCAGCAGCCCCAGGCTAGGGTCAGATACGCAGTATTTT.

The CDR3 protein is CACAWGPYEQYV. CDR3 sequence (DNA): TGTGCCTGCGCGTGGGGCCCCTACGAGCAGTACGTC. The chain combines TRBV6-6 with TRBJ2-7; D perhaps matches TRBD1 (5 bases). Germline CDR1 is MNHNY and CDR2 is SVGAGI (reference sequence). The CDR3 length is 12 residues. Trimming took off 11 bases at V and 2 bases at J, with 13 bases between the two ends.

CDR3 sequence reads: CASSLRGDSNYGYTF. The CDR3, as DNA: TGTGCCAGCAGCTTAAGGGGGGATTCGAACTATGGCTACACCTTC. J is TRBJ1-2 and V is TRBV7-8, with a weak D call TRBD1 (6 bases). The CDR3 runs to 15 residues. Trimming shortened V by 2 bases and J by 2 bases, and 12 bases separated the two germline ends. Looked up from germline, CDR1 is SGHVS and CDR2 is FQNEAQ.